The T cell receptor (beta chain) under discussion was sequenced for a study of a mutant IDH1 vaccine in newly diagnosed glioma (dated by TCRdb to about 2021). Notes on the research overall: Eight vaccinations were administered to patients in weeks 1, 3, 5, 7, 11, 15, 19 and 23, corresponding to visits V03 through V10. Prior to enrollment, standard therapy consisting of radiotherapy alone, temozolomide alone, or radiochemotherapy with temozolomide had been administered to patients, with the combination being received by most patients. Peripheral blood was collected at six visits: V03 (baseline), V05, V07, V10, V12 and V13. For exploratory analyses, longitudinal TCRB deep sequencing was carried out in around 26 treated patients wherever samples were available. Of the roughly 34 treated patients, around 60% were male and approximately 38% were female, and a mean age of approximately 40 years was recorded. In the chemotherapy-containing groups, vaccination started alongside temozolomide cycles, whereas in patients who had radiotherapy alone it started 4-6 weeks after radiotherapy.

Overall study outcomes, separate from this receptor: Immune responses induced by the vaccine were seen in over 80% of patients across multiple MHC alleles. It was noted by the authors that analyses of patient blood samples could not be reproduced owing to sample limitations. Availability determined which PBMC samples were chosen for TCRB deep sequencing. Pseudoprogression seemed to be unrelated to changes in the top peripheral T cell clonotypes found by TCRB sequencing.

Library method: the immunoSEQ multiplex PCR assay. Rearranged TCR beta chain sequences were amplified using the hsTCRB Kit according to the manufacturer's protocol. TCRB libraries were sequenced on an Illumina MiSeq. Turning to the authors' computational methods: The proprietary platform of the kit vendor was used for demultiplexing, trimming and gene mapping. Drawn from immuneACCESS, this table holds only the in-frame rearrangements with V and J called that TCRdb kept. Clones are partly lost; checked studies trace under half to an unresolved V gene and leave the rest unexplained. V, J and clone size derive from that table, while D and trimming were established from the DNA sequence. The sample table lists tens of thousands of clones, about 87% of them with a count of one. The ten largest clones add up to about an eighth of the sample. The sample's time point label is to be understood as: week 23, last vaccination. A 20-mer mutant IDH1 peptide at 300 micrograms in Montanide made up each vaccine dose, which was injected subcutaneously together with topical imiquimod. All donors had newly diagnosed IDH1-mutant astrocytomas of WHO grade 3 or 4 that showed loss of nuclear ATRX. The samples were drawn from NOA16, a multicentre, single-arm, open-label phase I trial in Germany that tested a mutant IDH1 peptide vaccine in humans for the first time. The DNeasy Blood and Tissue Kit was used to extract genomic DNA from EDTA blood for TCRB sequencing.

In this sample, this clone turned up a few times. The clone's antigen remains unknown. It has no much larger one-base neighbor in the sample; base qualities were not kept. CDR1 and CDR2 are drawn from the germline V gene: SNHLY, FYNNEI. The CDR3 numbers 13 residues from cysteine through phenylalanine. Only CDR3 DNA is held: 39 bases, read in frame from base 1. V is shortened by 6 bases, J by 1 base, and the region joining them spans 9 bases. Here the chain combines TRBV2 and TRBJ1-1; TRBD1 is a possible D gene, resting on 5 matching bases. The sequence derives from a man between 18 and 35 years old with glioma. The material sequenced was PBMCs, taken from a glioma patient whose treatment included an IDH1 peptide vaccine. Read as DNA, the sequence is TGTGCCAGCAGGCAGGGCTGGAACACTGAAGCTTTCTTT. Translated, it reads CASRQGWNTEAFF.